The following is a TCR beta chain sequence with its context. Its matching antigen is unknown. This entry belongs to a study of beta chain features in type 1 diabetes. As every portion of the isolated RNA was reverse transcribed, the sequencing read expressed TCRB transcripts. The table came from immunoSEQ multiplex PCR; TCRdb's copy has only in-frame clones and leaves some out. This sample has approximately 600,000 clones, with 9.5% to 15% found just once. General study points: All four CD4+ subsets from Type 1 diabetes patients carried moderately but significantly shorter TCRB CDR3s.

Each of the CD4+ naive, central memory, regulatory and stem cell-like memory populations was sorted via CD45RO/CCR7/CD25/CD127/CD95/CD27. J lost 12 bases, V lost 3 bases, and 3 bases had no gene match. Germline CDR1 SGHTA, CDR2 FQGNSA. This CDR3 has 13 residues. Input material: naive CD4+ T cells from blood. The sequence derives from a man under 40 with type 1 diabetes. The gene calls are TRBV7-2 and TRBJ2-1; 12 nucleotides match TRBD1. CDR3: CASSLGDRGPQFF. CDR3 nucleotide sequence: TGTGCCAGCAGCTTGGGGGACAGGGGGCCGCAGTTCTTC.